These 12 T cell receptor beta chains came from one sample sequenced in a study of cytomegalovirus exposure and HLA in healthy donors. Researchers ran the PCR with 60 Vbeta and 13 Jbeta primers. The data were produced by immunoSEQ multiplex PCR, yet TCRdb's version contains in-frame clones alone and is incomplete. The sample consists of about 97,000 clones, 75% to 90% of them appearing once. The sequenced sample was PBMCs. Receptors were obtained from a man in his forties in good health and CMV-seronegative.

The sample holds a few counts of this clone. The genes are TRBV7-9 and TRBJ1-1; 7 bases are a match to TRBD1. This CDR3 is built from 13 residues. V trimming: 5 bases; J trimming: 3 bases; junction bases outside the gene matches: 3. Germline CDR1 and CDR2: SEHNR and FQNEAQ (reference sequence). The CDR3 loop is CASSGQAHTEAFF. The CDR3 bases are TGTGCCAGCAGCGGACAGGCCCACACTGAAGCTTTCTTT.

This clone occurred a few times. CDR3 region: CASSPGGSQETQYF. The CDR3 coding sequence is TGTGCCAGCAGCCCCGGGGGGAGTCAAGAGACCCAGTACTTC. The V gene is TRBV9, the J gene TRBJ2-5; TRBD2 matches 7 bases. Germline values: CDR1 SGDLS, CDR2 YYNGEE. The ends lost 4 bases at V and 2 bases at J; junction bases unmatched: 5. The CDR3 totals 14 residues.

The rearrangement uses TRBV29-1 and TRBJ2-1; D unclear. The CDR3 is made up of 13 amino acids. V was cut by 3 bases and J by 1 base, with 7 bases left in between. Germline V gene data show CDR1 as SQVTM and CDR2 as ANQGSEA. The CDR3 sequence is CSVDGLSYNEQFF. The CDR3, as DNA: TGCAGCGTTGATGGGCTATCCTACAATGAGCAGTTCTTC.

This clone was recorded only once. The chain combines TRBV5-1 with TRBJ2-3; 13 bases are a match to TRBD2. There are 17 residues in the CDR3. Germline CDR1 SGHRS, CDR2 YFSETQ. V gave up 5 bases and J gave up 0 bases; unmatched junction bases: 6. This CDR3 is CASSGLAGAYSTDTQYF. The CDR3 nucleotides read TGCGCCAGCAGTGGACTAGCGGGGGCTTACAGCACAGATACGCAGTATTTT.

V usage is TRBV13 and J usage is TRBJ2-6, with D possibly matching TRBD2 (6 bases). Germline V gene lookup returns CDR1 PRHDT and CDR2 FYEKMQ (reference sequence). The CDR3 sequence is 15 residues long. Trimming pared 8 bases from V and 0 bases from J, leaving 11 bases between. The CDR3 DNA reads TGTGCCAGCGGGGGGTTGAGCTCTGGGGCCAACGTCCTGACTTTC. Translation gives CASGGLSSGANVLTF.

The chain's CDR3 is CASSPEDRGYNEQFF. Written as DNA, the CDR3 is TGCGCCAGCAGCCCCGAGGACAGGGGATACAATGAGCAGTTCTTC. The gene calls are TRBV4-3 and TRBJ2-1; 9 positions match TRBD1. Germline assignment: CDR1 LGHNA and CDR2 YSLEER. V dropped 4 bases and J dropped 4; count of bases not matched to a gene: 5. This CDR3 has 15 residues.

This chain connects TRBV5-1 to TRBJ1-5; D remains unclear. Trimming took 0 bases from V and 0 from J, leaving 10 bases between them. The CDR3 runs to 16 residues. Germline V gene data show CDR1 as SGHRS and CDR2 as YFSETQ. CDR3 protein: CASSLDPGNSNQPQHF. The CDR3 DNA is TGCGCCAGCAGCTTGGATCCCGGGAATAGCAATCAGCCCCAGCATTTT.

The chain uses TRBV7-3 and TRBJ1-6, with D maybe TRBD1 (5 bases). V lost 1 base, J lost 8 bases, and 12 bases lay in between. The CDR3 runs to 15 residues. Germline loops: CDR1 SGHTA, CDR2 FQGTGA. CDR3 loop: CASSLMGEGHSPLHF. In nucleotides, the CDR3 is TGTGCCAGCAGCTTAATGGGGGAGGGGCATTCACCCCTCCACTTT.

The rearrangement links TRBV30 to TRBJ1-2; 8 positions agree with TRBD1. With V trimmed by 3 bases and J by 8 bases, 11 bases remained unmatched. The CDR3 is made up of 14 amino acids. The germline CDR1 and CDR2 sequences are GTSNPN and SVGIG (reference sequence). The CDR3 coding sequence is TGTGCCTGGAGGGGGAACCAGGGGGCGGGCGGCTACACCTTC. This gives the protein CAWRGNQGAGGYTF.

The V gene is TRBV19, the J gene TRBJ2-7; D perhaps matches TRBD1 (6 bases). The CDR3 covers 15 residues. Germline-derived CDR1 and CDR2 are LNHDA and SQIVND (reference sequence). Trimming shortened V by 5 bases and J by 7 bases, and 21 bases separated the two germline ends. Here the CDR3 reads CASSLSGRGNGEQYF. CDR3 coding DNA: TGTGCCAGTAGTCTCTCCGGCAGGGGAAATGGTGAGCAGTACTTC.

The genes are TRBV5-4 and TRBJ1-2; 11 nucleotides match TRBD1. The V gene's germline CDR1 is SGHNT and CDR2 YYREEE (reference sequence). CDR3 length: 15 amino acids. The trim removed 4 bases at V and 2 bases at J, leaving 4 bases unmatched. CDR3 protein: CASSPGQGANYGYTF. CDR3 sequence (DNA): TGTGCCAGCAGCCCAGGACAGGGGGCAAACTATGGCTACACCTTC.

The rearrangement joins TRBV2 to TRBJ2-7; 8 bases are a match to TRBD1. The J segment lost 2 bases and the V segment lost 8 bases, leaving 2 bases of the junction unmatched. The CDR3 covers 12 residues. From germline, CDR1 is SNHLY and CDR2 FYNNEI. The CDR3 protein is CASVGQAYEQYF. CDR3 in DNA: TGTGCCAGCGTGGGACAGGCCTACGAGCAGTACTTC.